This T cell receptor beta chain was captured by sequencing in a study of CD8+ T cells in alopecia areata. Study-wide points: Normal skin contains resident alphabeta T cells, and these are also sequenced in scalp samples.

The treatment is: oral pan-JAK inhibitor, 5-10 mg twice daily. Lesional scalp tissue (obtained by punch biopsy) and peripheral blood were collected from alopecia areata patients. The V gene end was trimmed by 6 bases and the J gene end by 6 bases; junction bases not matched to a gene: 3. CDR3 length equals 13 residues. From germline, CDR1 is GTSNPN and CDR2 SVGIG (reference sequence). Once RNA had been extracted, it was reverse transcribed into cDNA to act as the sequencing template. TCRdb's copy holds only in-frame clones and misses some; the assay was immunoSEQ multiplex PCR. Here the sample spans about 210,000 clones, around 66% being singletons. On this clone itself: Antigen specificity is unknown. Within the sample, other DNA sequences also encode this same CDR3.

This TCR derives from a human donor with alopecia areata. Specimen: CD4+ T cells sorted from blood, collected at week 4, from a patient treated with tofacitinib. This chain connects TRBV30 to TRBJ2-2; 11 bases are a match to TRBD2. The CDR3 protein is CACLAGGAGELFF. CDR3 in DNA: TGTGCCTGTCTAGCGGGGGGTGCCGGGGAGCTGTTTTTT.